This is a list of T cell receptor beta chains from one sample in a study of graft-versus-host responses after intestinal transplantation. These receptors have no identified antigens. Assay used: immunoSEQ multiplex PCR; TCRdb lists only in-frame clones, some missing. Of over 80,000 clones in the sample, 91% were seen once. The source was unstimulated CD4+ T cells sorted from spleen or lymph node cells, collected before transplant. These receptors came from a human donor who was the organ donor for an intestinal transplant. The CDR3 runs from the conserved cysteine through the conserved F or W. The D gene is left open where the match is weak. Part of the rows lack a size; the others show once, few, many or a class for expanded clones.

TRBJ2-7 | TRBD2 | TRBV4-1 | . | TGCGCCAGCAGCCAAGTTATAGCGGGCGATACCTACGAGCAGTACTTC | CASSQVIAGDTYEQYF
TRBJ1-1 | TRBD1 | TRBV19 | . | TGTGCCAGTAGTATCGCAACCCTACAGGGGGGGAACACTGAAGCTTTCTTT | CASSIATLQGGNTEAFF
TRBJ1-6 | . | TRBV25-1 | . | TGTGCCAGCAGTGAATTCTTCAGCTCCTATAATTCACCCCTCCACTTT | CASSEFFSSYNSPLHF
TRBJ2-5 | TRBD1 | TRBV4-1 | few | TGCGCCAGCAGCCATCCTCGAGGGGGCGTGGGGGAGACCCAGTACTTC | CASSHPRGGVGETQYF
TRBJ2-1 | TRBD2 | TRBV19 | . | TGTGCCAGTAGTAGAGCGGGGGCCCTCTACAATGAGCAGTTCTTC | CASSRAGALYNEQFF
TRBJ2-5 | TRBD2 | TRBV4-2 | . | TGTGCCAGCAGCCAAGACAGGCTAGCGGGGGGACAAGAGACCCAGTACTTC | CASSQDRLAGGQETQYF
TRBJ2-5 | TRBD2 | TRBV4-3 | . | TGCGCCAGCAGCCAAGCAGCCCTAGCGGGGGGGCAAGAGACCCAGTACTTC | CASSQAALAGGQETQYF
TRBJ2-5 | . | TRBV7-2 | once | TGTGCCAGCACCCAGCGTTTCTTTTGGGTGGAGACCCAGTACTTC | CASTQRFFWVETQYF
TRBJ1-2 | TRBD1 | TRBV7-2 | . | TGTGCCAGCATCAGACAGGGGGCCAGCTATGGCTACACCTTC | CASIRQGASYGYTF
TRBJ1-6 | TRBD1 | TRBV14 | . | TGTGCCAGCAGCCCATCACCGGGACAGGGGTATCCCCTCCACTTT | CASSPSPGQGYPLHF
TRBJ1-4 | TRBD1 | TRBV18 | . | TGTGCCAGCTCACCGGGAAGGGACAGGGGGAATGAAAAACTGTTTTTT | CASSPGRDRGNEKLFF
TRBJ2-7 | . | TRBV7-3 | . | TGTGCCAGCAGCGCCCGCGGGTGGGGGGGCCAGGATTACGAGCAGTACTTC | CASSARGWGGQDYEQYF
TRBJ1-5 | TRBD1 | TRBV18 | . | TGTGCCAGCTCACCACGACGGTCCGGGACAGGGGACAATCAGCCCCAGCATTTT | CASSPRRSGTGDNQPQHF
TRBJ2-5 | TRBD2 | TRBV4-1 | once | TGCGCCAGCAGCCGCCTGACTAGCGGGGGGACCCCTCCAAAGACCCAGTACTTC | CASSRLTSGGTPPKTQYF
TRBJ2-3 | . | TRBV5-1 | . | TGCGCCAGCAGCTTGGGAGCGGACACGCAGTATTTT | CASSLGADTQYF
TRBJ2-5 | TRBD2 | TRBV2 | . | TGTGCCAAGGACCAGGGAGGGAAAGAGACCCAGTACTTC | CAKDQGGKETQYF
TRBJ2-1 | . | TRBV27 | . | TGTGCCAGCAACACATTGGGAGGGGGGAATACCTACAATGAGCAGTTCTTC | CASNTLGGGNTYNEQFF
TRBJ2-3 | . | TRBV2 | . | TGTGCCAGCAGCCCCGAGGGAAGGGCTAGCACAGATACGCAGTATTTT | CASSPEGRASTDTQYF
TRBJ2-3 | . | TRBV5-1 | . | TGCGCCAGCAGAAGTCAGACTAGCACAGATACGCAGTATTTT | CASRSQTSTDTQYF
TRBJ2-4 | TRBD1 | TRBV4-1 | . | TGCGCCAGCAGCCAAGGGACAGGGAAGGACATTCAGTACTTC | CASSQGTGKDIQYF